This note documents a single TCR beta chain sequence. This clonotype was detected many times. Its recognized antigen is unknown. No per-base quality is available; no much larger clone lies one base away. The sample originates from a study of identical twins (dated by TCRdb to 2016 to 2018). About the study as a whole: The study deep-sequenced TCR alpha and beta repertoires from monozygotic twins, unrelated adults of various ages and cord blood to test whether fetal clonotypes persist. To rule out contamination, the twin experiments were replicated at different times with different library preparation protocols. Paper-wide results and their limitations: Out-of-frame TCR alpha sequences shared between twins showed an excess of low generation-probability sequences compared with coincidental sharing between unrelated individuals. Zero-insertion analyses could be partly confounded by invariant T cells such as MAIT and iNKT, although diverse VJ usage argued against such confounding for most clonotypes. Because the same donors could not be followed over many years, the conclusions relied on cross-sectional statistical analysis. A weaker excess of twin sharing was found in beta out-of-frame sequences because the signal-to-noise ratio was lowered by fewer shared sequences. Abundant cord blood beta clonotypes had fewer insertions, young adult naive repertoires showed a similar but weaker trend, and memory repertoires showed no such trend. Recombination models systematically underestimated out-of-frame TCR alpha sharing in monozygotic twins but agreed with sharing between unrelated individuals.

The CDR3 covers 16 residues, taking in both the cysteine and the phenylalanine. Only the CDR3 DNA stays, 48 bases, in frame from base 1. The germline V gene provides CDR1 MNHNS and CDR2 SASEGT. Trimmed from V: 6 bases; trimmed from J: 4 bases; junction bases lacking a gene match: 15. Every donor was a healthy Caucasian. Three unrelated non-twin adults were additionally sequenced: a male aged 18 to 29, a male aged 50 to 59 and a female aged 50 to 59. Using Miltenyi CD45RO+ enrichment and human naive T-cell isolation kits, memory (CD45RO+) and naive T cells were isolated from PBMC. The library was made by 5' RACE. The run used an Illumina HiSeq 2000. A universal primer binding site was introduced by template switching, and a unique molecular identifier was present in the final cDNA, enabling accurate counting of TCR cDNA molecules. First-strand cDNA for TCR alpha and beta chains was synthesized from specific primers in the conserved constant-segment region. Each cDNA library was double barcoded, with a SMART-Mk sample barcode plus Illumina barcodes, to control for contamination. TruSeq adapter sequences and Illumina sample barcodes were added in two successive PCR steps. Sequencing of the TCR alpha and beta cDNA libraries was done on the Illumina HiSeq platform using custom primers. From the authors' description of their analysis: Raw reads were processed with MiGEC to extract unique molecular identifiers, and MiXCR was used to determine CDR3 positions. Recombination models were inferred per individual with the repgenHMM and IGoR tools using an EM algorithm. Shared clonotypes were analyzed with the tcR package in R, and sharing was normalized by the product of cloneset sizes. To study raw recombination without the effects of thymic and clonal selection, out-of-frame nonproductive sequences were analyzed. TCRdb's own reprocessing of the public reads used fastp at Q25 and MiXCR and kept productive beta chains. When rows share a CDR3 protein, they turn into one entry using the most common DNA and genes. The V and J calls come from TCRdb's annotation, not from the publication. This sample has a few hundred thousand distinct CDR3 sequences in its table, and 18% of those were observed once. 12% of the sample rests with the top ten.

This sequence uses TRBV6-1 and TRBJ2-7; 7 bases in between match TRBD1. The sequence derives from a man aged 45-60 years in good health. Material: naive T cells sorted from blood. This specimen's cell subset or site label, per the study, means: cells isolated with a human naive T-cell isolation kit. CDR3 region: CASRTNLGRGQYEQYF. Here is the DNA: TGTGCCAGCAGAACTAACCTGGGAAGGGGGCAGTACGAGCAGTACTTC.